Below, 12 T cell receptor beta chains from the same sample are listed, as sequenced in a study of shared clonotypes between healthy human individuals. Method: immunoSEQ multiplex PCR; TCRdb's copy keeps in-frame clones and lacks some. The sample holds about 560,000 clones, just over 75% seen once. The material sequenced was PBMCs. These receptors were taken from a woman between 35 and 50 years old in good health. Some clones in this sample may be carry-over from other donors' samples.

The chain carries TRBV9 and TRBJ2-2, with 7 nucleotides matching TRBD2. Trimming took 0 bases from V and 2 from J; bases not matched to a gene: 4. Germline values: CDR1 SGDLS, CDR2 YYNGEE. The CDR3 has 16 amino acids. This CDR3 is CASSVALAENTGELFF. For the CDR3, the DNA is TGTGCCAGCAGCGTAGCGCTAGCGGAAAACACCGGGGAGCTGTTTTTT.

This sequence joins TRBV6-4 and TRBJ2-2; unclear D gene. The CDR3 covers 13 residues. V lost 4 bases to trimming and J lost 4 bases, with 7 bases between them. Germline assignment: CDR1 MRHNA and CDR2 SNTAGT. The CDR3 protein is CASSVSFTGELFF. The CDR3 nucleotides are TGTGCCAGCAGTGTAAGTTTCACCGGGGAGCTGTTTTTT.

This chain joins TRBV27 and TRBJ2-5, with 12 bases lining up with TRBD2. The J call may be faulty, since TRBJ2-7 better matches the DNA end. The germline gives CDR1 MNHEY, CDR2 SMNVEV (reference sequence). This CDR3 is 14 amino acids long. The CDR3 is CASGLAGSRYEQYF. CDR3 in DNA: TGTGCCAGCGGACTAGCGGGATCCCGATACGAGCAGTACTTC.

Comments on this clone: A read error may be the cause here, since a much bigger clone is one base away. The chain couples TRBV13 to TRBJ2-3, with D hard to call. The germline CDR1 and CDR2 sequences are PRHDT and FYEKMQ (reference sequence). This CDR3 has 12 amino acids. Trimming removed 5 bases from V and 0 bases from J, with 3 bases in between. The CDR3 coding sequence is TGTGCCAGCAGCCCCAGCACAGATACGCAGTATTTT. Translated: CASSPSTDTQYF.

CDR3 amino acids: CASSGRSGVEQFF. In nucleotides, the CDR3 is TGTGCCAGCAGCGGACGCTCCGGCGTCGAGCAGTTCTTC. V and J are TRBV9 and TRBJ2-1; D is undetermined. With 3 bases removed from V and 10 bases from J, the gap between germline ends came to 14 bases. There are 13 residues in the CDR3. Germline V lookup: CDR1 SGDLS, CDR2 YYNGEE.

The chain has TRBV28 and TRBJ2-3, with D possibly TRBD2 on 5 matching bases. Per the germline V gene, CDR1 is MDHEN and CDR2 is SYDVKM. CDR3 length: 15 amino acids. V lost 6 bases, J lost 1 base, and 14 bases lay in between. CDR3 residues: CASSSEEPGTDTQYF. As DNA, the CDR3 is TGTGCCAGCAGCTCGGAGGAACCAGGCACAGATACGCAGTATTTT.

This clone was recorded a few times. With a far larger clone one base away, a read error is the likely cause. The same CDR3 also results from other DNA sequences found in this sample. The CDR3 spells CASSYEAGGSPLHF. In DNA, the CDR3 is TGTGCCAGCAGTTACGAGGCAGGCGGCTCACCCCTCCACTTT. The chain recombines TRBV6-6 with TRBJ1-6; D call uncertain. The CDR3 is made up of 14 amino acids. With 2 bases removed from V and 10 bases from J, the gap between germline ends came to 12 bases. CDR1 MNHNY and CDR2 SVGAGI come from the germline V gene (reference sequence).

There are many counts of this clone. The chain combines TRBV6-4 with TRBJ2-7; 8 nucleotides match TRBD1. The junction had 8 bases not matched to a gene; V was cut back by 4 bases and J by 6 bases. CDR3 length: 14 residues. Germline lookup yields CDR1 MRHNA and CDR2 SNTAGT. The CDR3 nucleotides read TGTGCCAGCAGTGCATCGCAGGGGGCTAGCGAGCAGTACTTC. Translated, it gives CASSASQGASEQYF.

The DNA for the CDR3 is TGTGCCAGCAGTTGGCAGGCCTTATCCTACGAGCAGTACTTC. This translates into CASSWQALSYEQYF. J is TRBJ2-7 and V is TRBV2; D gene unclear. The CDR3 runs 14 residues. Germline loops: CDR1 SNHLY, CDR2 FYNNEI. Trimming left V 5 bases short and J 1 base short, with 12 bases between.

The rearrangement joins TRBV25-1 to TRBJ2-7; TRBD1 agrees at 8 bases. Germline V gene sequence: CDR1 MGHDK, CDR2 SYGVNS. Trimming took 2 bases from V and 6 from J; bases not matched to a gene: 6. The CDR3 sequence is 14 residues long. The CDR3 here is CASSEPGQGFEQYF. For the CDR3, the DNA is TGTGCCAGCAGTGAACCTGGACAGGGTTTCGAGCAGTACTTC.

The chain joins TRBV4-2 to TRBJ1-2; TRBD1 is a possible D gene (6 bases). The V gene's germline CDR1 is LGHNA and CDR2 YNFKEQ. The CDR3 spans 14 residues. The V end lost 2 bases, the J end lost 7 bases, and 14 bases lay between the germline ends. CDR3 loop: CASSQNRASLGYTF. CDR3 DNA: TGTGCCAGCAGCCAAAACAGGGCTTCGCTTGGCTACACCTTC.

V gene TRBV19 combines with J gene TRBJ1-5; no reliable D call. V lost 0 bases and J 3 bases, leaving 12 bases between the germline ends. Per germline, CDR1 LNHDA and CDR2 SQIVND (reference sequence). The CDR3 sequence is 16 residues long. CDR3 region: CASSIDVRSSNQPQHF. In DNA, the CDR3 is TGTGCCAGTAGTATAGATGTCAGGAGCTCCAATCAGCCCCAGCATTTT.